Only a few counts were recorded for the clone carrying this T cell receptor beta chain. The source of the sample is a study of T-cell reconstitution after alpha-beta-depleted transplantation in children. Unique molecular identifiers were incorporated into the prepared TCRbeta library. TCRdb re-analysed the PCR reads in MiXCR, keeping a single row per CDR3 protein. The table lists 500,000 to 750,000 distinct CDR3 sequences, 10% to 15% of them singletons. From germline, CDR1 is SGHDT and CDR2 YYEEEE. There are 19 residues in the CDR3. The V and J ends lost 1 base and 1 base, in that order; junction bases with no gene match: 11.

This receptor was obtained from a male patient aged 10 to 17 who had a stem cell transplant for acute myeloid leukemia, so the T cells may come from the graft donor. The chain is built from TRBV5-6 and TRBJ2-3; 11 bases align to TRBD2. The sample here was PBMCs, mostly from graft donor cells, taken 360 days after TCRalphabeta/CD19-depleted stem cell transplant. CDR3 coding DNA: TGTGCCAGCAGCTTGAATTTACTAGCGGGAGATCATGGCACAGATACGCAGTATTTT. Amino acids: CASSLNLLAGDHGTDTQYF.